The next 20 T cell receptor beta chains were all read from a single sample in a study of blood T cell repertoires in COVID-19. TCRdb keeps only in-frame clones here, not all; method: immunoSEQ multiplex PCR. Of hundreds of thousands of clones listed, around 88% are singletons. The sequenced sample consisted of PBMCs or T cells enriched from blood (not recorded which). These receptors were taken from a woman aged 40 to 50 who had recovered from COVID-19.

The chain carries TRBV7-9 and TRBJ1-2; 8 nucleotides match TRBD1. Germline assignment: CDR1 SEHNR and CDR2 FQNEAQ (reference sequence). Germline trimming cut 2 bases from V and 0 bases from J; bases unmatched to any gene: 8. The CDR3 spans 17 residues. CDR3 sequence: CASSLTGQVLSNYGYTF. The DNA for the CDR3 is TGTGCCAGCAGCTTAACGGGACAGGTGTTGTCTAACTATGGCTACACCTTC.

This sequence joins TRBV29-1 and TRBJ2-1; the D gene is possibly TRBD2 (5 bases). V shed 7 bases and J shed 2 bases, with 6 bases lying between them. The CDR3 is made up of 11 amino acids. Germline V gene data show CDR1 as SQVTM and CDR2 as ANQGSEA. The CDR3 DNA sequence: TGCAGCGCCGGGACCTACAATGAGCAGTTCTTC. This encodes CSAGTYNEQFF.

The chain uses TRBV3-1 (or the pseudogene TRBV3-2) and TRBJ1-5; D is undetermined. The germline V and J ends were trimmed by 0 bases and 0 bases, with 3 bases remaining between them. This CDR3 contains 14 residues. Germline assignment: CDR1 LGHDT and CDR2 YNNKEL (reference sequence). CDR3 protein: CASSQDYSNQPQHF. CDR3 nucleotide sequence: TGTGCCAGCAGCCAAGATTATAGCAATCAGCCCCAGCATTTT.

The V call is TRBV29-1, the J call TRBJ1-1; 8 bases agree with TRBD1. The CDR3 consists of 13 residues. Germline trimming cut 7 bases from V and 0 bases from J; bases unmatched to any gene: 4. Germline CDR1 reads SQVTM; CDR2 reads ANQGSEA. The CDR3 loop is CSASGGMNTEAFF. CDR3 in DNA: TGCAGCGCATCAGGGGGCATGAACACTGAAGCTTTCTTT.

The gene calls are TRBV5-1 and TRBJ2-5; D gene unclear. CDR1 is SGHRS, CDR2 YFSETQ, per germline. The CDR3 runs to 15 residues. Trimming shortened V by 5 bases and J by 5 bases, and 19 bases separated the two germline ends. The CDR3 DNA reads TGCGCCAGCAGACCCTCTCCACCCTCTAGGGAGACCCAGTACTTC. Its protein product is CASRPSPPSRETQYF.

The gene calls are TRBV11-2 and TRBJ1-2, with D tentatively TRBD1 (5 bases). There are 13 residues in the CDR3. Germline V lookup: CDR1 SGHAT, CDR2 FQNNGV. With 5 bases removed from V and 5 bases from J, the gap between germline ends came to 12 bases. CDR3 protein: CASSPEGKYGYTF. As DNA, the CDR3 is TGTGCCAGCAGCCCGGAGGGGAAATATGGCTACACCTTC.

The genes are TRBV5-1 and TRBJ2-1; the D gene is possibly TRBD2 (5 bases). V gave up 1 base and J gave up 6 bases, with 14 bases separating them. The CDR3 sequence is 15 residues long. Germline V CDR1 and CDR2: SGHRS, YFSETQ. CDR3 DNA: TGCGCCAGCAGCTTGACTAGTACGGTTCCCAATGAGCAGTTCTTC. This translates into CASSLTSTVPNEQFF.

The V gene is TRBV5-1, the J gene TRBJ2-1; tentative D call: TRBD1 (6 bases). This CDR3 is built from 13 residues. Per the germline V gene, CDR1 is SGHRS and CDR2 is YFSETQ. V gave up 4 bases and J gave up 5 bases, with 10 bases separating them. Here the CDR3 reads CASSRDNNNEQFF. The CDR3 DNA is TGCGCCAGCAGCCGGGACAATAACAATGAGCAGTTCTTC.

The CDR3 nucleotides read TGTGCCACCAGTGATTCTAGCGCGAGCTCCTACAATGAGCAGTTCTTC. It translates to CATSDSSASSYNEQFF. The V gene is TRBV24-1, the J gene TRBJ2-1; D is possibly TRBD2 (6 bases). Per the germline V gene, CDR1 is KGHDR and CDR2 is SFDVKD. The CDR3 runs 16 residues. Trimming removed 2 bases at V and 0 bases at J, with 10 bases between.

The chain joins TRBV10-2 to TRBJ1-5; D gene uncertain. CDR3 length equals 13 residues. Looked up from germline, CDR1 is WSHSY and CDR2 is SAAADI. V lost 4 bases and J 7 bases, leaving 11 bases between the germline ends. CDR3 in amino acids: CASSASREQPQHF. The CDR3 bases are TGCGCCAGCAGTGCCTCCCGGGAGCAGCCCCAGCATTTT.

This clone came up a few times. The chain links TRBV15 to TRBJ1-3, with D possibly matching TRBD1 (6 bases). The CDR3 sequence is 16 residues long. Germline V gives CDR1 LNHNV, CDR2 YYDKDF (reference sequence). The V gene lost 0 bases and the J gene lost 8 bases, with 17 bases spanning the gap. CDR3 amino acids: CATSRDKTGRSDTIYF. The CDR3 nucleotides are TGTGCCACCAGCAGAGATAAGACAGGTCGATCGGACACCATATATTTT.

This sequence joins TRBV7-2 and TRBJ2-7, with 8 bases fitting TRBD1. This CDR3 has 14 residues. V lost 5 bases, J lost 5 bases, and 8 bases stayed unmatched. Germline V gene sequence: CDR1 SGHTA, CDR2 FQGNSA. CDR3 nucleotide sequence: TGTGCCAGCAGCCCGCGACAGGGGCTCCACGAGCAGTACTTC. Translated, it gives CASSPRQGLHEQYF.

The chain uses TRBV9 and TRBJ1-3; tentative D call: TRBD1 (5 bases). Deletions cut 2 bases from V and 0 bases from J, with 24 bases between. Germline CDR1 reads SGDLS; CDR2 reads YYNGEE. CDR3 length equals 20 residues. In DNA, the CDR3 is TGTGCCAGCAGCGTCGGGGGTTGGGGCTCTATAGGGTCCTCTGGAAACACCATATATTTT. Protein product: CASSVGGWGSIGSSGNTIYF.

This chain connects TRBV12-2 to TRBJ2-3; the DNA was not compared with TRBD2, the D call given in the table. TRBV12-2 is a pseudogene locus. This CDR3 contains 20 residues. CDR3 nucleotides: TGTGCAAGTCGCCTACCGGCCCATAGCGGGAGGGCCCCTAGCACAGATACGCAGTATTTT. It translates to CASRLPAHSGRAPSTDTQYF.

The rearrangement joins TRBV7-2 to TRBJ2-4; 8 nucleotides line up with TRBD2. Germline V gene data show CDR1 as SGHTA and CDR2 as FQGNSA. Losses at the gene ends were 7 bases for V and 0 bases for J; bases not matched to a gene: 8. The CDR3 covers 16 residues. Here the CDR3 DNA reads TGTGCCAGCACCCAAAGAGCGGGGGTAGCCAAAAACATTCAGTACTTC. Translating it yields CASTQRAGVAKNIQYF.

The rearrangement links TRBV7-6 to TRBJ1-4; D might be TRBD1 (5 bases). From germline, CDR1 is SGHVS and CDR2 FNYEAQ. This CDR3 is built from 16 residues. V dropped 4 bases and J dropped 0 bases, with 12 bases sitting between them. The CDR3 sequence is CASSSSPGTTNEKLFF. CDR3 sequence (DNA): TGTGCCAGCAGCTCGTCACCAGGGACAACTAATGAAAAACTGTTTTTT.

The chain is built from TRBV7-9 and TRBJ1-2; no clear D. Germline V CDR1 and CDR2: SEHNR, FQNEAQ (reference sequence). V dropped 5 bases and J dropped 2 bases, with 12 bases sitting between them. The CDR3 length is 14 residues. The CDR3 DNA sequence: TGTGCCAGCAGCCCAGGAAGAATCAACTATGGCTACACCTTC. Protein product: CASSPGRINYGYTF.

V and J are TRBV6-5 and TRBJ2-3; the match to TRBD2 covers 7 bases. There are 14 residues in the CDR3. The V gene end was trimmed by 6 bases and the J gene end by 1 base; junction bases not matched to a gene: 4. The germline V gene encodes CDR1 MNHEY and CDR2 SVGAGI. CDR3 coding DNA: TGTGCCAGCAGCGGACTAGGACGCACAGATACGCAGTATTTT. Protein product: CASSGLGRTDTQYF.

This clone was detected only a few times. The rearrangement joins TRBV13 to TRBJ2-7; TRBD2 matches 12 bases. The CDR3 totals 16 residues. Trimming at V came to 5 bases and at J to 6 bases, leaving 11 bases not matched to a gene. CDR1 and CDR2 (germline): PRHDT, FYEKMQ (reference sequence). CDR3 in DNA: TGTGCCAGCAGCCCCGGACTAGCGGGACGGGGCGGCGAGCAGTACTTC. Amino acids: CASSPGLAGRGGEQYF. The full variable domain, in which reference TRBV13 and TRBJ2-7 provide the parts outside the CDR3, is AAGVIQSPRHLIKEKRETATLKCYPIPRHDTVYWYQQGPGQDPQFLISFYEKMQSDKGSIPDRFSAQQFSDYHSELNMSSLELGDSALYFCASSPGLAGRGGEQYFGPGTRLTVT.

The rearrangement links TRBV24-1 to TRBJ2-3; 10 bases match TRBD2. Per germline, CDR1 KGHDR and CDR2 SFDVKD. This CDR3 has 17 amino acids. V dropped 4 bases and J dropped 1; count of bases not matched to a gene: 7. The CDR3 DNA is TGTGCCACCAGTGAACCCCTAGCGGGAGCGGGCACAGATACGCAGTATTTT. Residues: CATSEPLAGAGTDTQYF.